These T cell receptor beta chains were read from a single sample in a study of blood T cell repertoires in COVID-19. Measured with immunoSEQ multiplex PCR; TCRdb has only the in-frame clones, and not every one. The sample has 200,000 to 250,000 clones, more than 70% seen once. The specimen sequenced was peripheral blood. These receptors came from a man aged 45-65 years with COVID-19, enrolled during active disease. Both conserved end residues are part of each CDR3. D genes are given only for firm matches. Clone size, where shown, is once, few, many, or a class for clones that have expanded.

D | size | J | V | CDR3 | DNA
- | - | TRBJ2-7 | TRBV27 | CASSFLGERGEQYF | TGTGCCAGCAGTTTCTTGGGGGAGAGGGGGGAGCAGTACTTC
TRBD2 | - | TRBJ2-1 | TRBV7-9 | CASSLVAGSYNEQFF | TGTGCCAGCAGCTTGGTAGCGGGGAGTTACAATGAGCAGTTCTTC
- | - | TRBJ1-3 | TRBV18 | CASSPEGFGLASGNTIYF | TGTGCCAGCTCACCAGAGGGTTTCGGCCTCGCGTCTGGAAACACCATATATTTT
- | - | TRBJ2-7 | TRBV3-1/TRBV3-2 | CASSQDGQGRAYEQYF | TGTGCCAGCAGCCAAGATGGGCAGGGGAGGGCCTACGAGCAGTACTTC
- | - | TRBJ2-1 | TRBV13 | CASTAQGRYNEQFF | TGTGCCAGCACGGCCCAGGGGCGATACAATGAGCAGTTCTTC
TRBD1 | - | TRBJ1-1 | TRBV28 | CASSPGGTEAFF | TGTGCCAGCAGTCCAGGGGGCACTGAAGCTTTCTTT
- | - | TRBJ2-7 | TRBV23-1 | CASSQSGGAGIYEQYF | TGCGCCAGCAGTCAATCGGGTGGAGCGGGTATCTACGAGCAGTACTTC
- | - | TRBJ2-6 | TRBV4-1 | CASSHPSGANVLTF | TGCGCCAGCAGCCACCCATCTGGGGCCAACGTCCTGACTTTC
- | - | TRBJ2-2 | TRBV6-1 | CASSEQRLNTGELFF | TGTGCCAGCAGTGAACAGCGGTTGAACACCGGGGAGCTGTTTTTT
TRBD2 | - | TRBJ2-3 | TRBV19 | CASKAAGAGTDTQYF | TGTGCCAGTAAAGCAGCGGGGGCGGGCACAGATACGCAGTATTTT
- | - | TRBJ1-1 | TRBV29-1 | CSVIRRGEAFF | TGCAGCGTGATTAGGAGGGGAGAAGCTTTCTTT
TRBD2 | - | TRBJ2-3 | TRBV20-1 | CSASRGLDTDTQYF | TGCAGTGCTAGTAGGGGACTAGACACAGATACGCAGTATTTT
TRBD1 | - | TRBJ2-7 | TRBV18 | CASSPSGTDYEQYF | TGTGCCAGCTCCCCTTCCGGGACAGACTACGAGCAGTACTTC
- | few | TRBJ1-1 | TRBV6-5 | CASRIFLTGNTEAFF | TGTGCCAGCAGGATATTTTTGACAGGTAACACTGAAGCTTTCTTT
- | - | TRBJ1-1 | TRBV19 | CASRAGGRSNTEAFF | TGTGCCAGTAGGGCCGGGGGTCGTTCGAACACTGAAGCTTTCTTT
TRBD1 | - | TRBJ2-5 | TRBV10-3 | CAISEPQGVDATQYF | TGTGCCATCAGTGAGCCTCAGGGGGTAGATGCGACCCAGTACTTC
TRBD1 | - | TRBJ2-7 | TRBV7-2 | CASSPGTGFPYEQYF | TGTGCCAGCAGCCCCGGGACAGGGTTTCCCTACGAGCAGTACTTC
- | - | TRBJ2-5 | TRBV6-5 | CASNTGRETQYF | TGTGCCAGCAATACAGGGAGAGAGACCCAGTACTTC
- | once | TRBJ2-3 | TRBV9 | CASSAGFSSTDTQYF | TGTGCCAGCAGCGCGGGATTTTCTAGCACAGATACGCAGTATTTT
TRBD2 | - | TRBJ2-1 | TRBV6-4 | CASSPAGGYNEQFF | TGTGCCAGCAGTCCAGCGGGGGGATACAATGAGCAGTTCTTC
TRBD1 | once | TRBJ2-2 | TRBV11-1 | CASSPWTGYGTGELFF | TGTGCCAGCAGCCCCTGGACAGGGTACGGCACCGGGGAGCTGTTTTTT
TRBD1 | - | TRBJ1-6 | TRBV28 | CASISGQGSIGMDSPLHF | TGTGCCAGCATCTCCGGACAGGGGAGTATTGGAATGGATTCACCCCTCCACTTT
- | - | TRBJ2-6 | TRBV9 | CASSVRSSGANVLTF | TGTGCCAGCAGCGTACGTTCTTCTGGGGCCAACGTCCTGACTTTC
TRBD1 | once | TRBJ2-7 | TRBV5-1 | CASSWGQFSYEQYF | TGCGCCAGCAGCTGGGGACAGTTCTCCTACGAGCAGTACTTC
- | - | TRBJ2-7 | TRBV6-5 | CASSRGGQGSKEQYF | TGTGCCAGCAGCCGGGGGGGACAGGGCTCAAAGGAGCAGTACTTC
- | - | TRBJ2-2 | TRBV6-5 | CASKQTNTGELFF | TGTGCCAGCAAGCAGACAAACACCGGGGAGCTGTTTTTT
TRBD2 | - | TRBJ2-7 | TRBV24-1 | CATSGGIGGFDEQYF | TGTGCCACCAGTGGTGGTATCGGGGGGTTCGACGAGCAGTACTTC
- | - | TRBJ1-5 | TRBV2 | CASSRSYSNQPQHF | TGTGCCAGCAGTCGGTCCTATAGCAATCAGCCCCAGCATTTT
TRBD2 | - | TRBJ2-1 | TRBV3-1/TRBV3-2 | CASSQEAGLAGWEQFF | TGTGCCAGCAGCCAAGAAGCCGGACTAGCGGGGTGGGAGCAGTTCTTC
- | - | TRBJ1-4 | TRBV28 | CASSRGGAGEKLFF | TGTGCCAGCAGTCGAGGGGGGGCTGGTGAAAAACTGTTTTTT
TRBD2 | - | TRBJ2-2 | TRBV12-5 | CASGLSSTSGRGDTGELFF | TGTGCTAGTGGTTTGTCCTCGACTAGCGGGAGGGGAGACACCGGGGAGCTGTTTTTT
TRBD2 | - | TRBJ2-5 | TRBV11-2 | CASSPLAGAGQETQYF | TGTGCCAGCAGCCCTCTAGCGGGAGCGGGCCAAGAGACCCAGTACTTC
TRBD1 | - | TRBJ2-7 | TRBV28 | CASSWDRVPYSEQYF | TGTGCCAGCAGTTGGGACAGGGTTCCCTACTCCGAGCAGTACTTC
TRBD2 | - | TRBJ2-3 | TRBV5-1 | CASSFTGTSGRSTDTQYF | TGCGCCAGCAGCTTTACCGGGACTAGCGGGAGGAGCACAGATACGCAGTATTTT
- | - | TRBJ1-3 | TRBV6-1 | CASSVSQGGSGNTIYF | TGTGCCAGCAGTGTCAGTCAGGGCGGCTCTGGAAACACCATATATTTT
TRBD1 | - | TRBJ2-2 | TRBV27 | CASRPRQGPTGELFF | TGTGCCAGCAGACCAAGACAGGGGCCCACCGGGGAGCTGTTTTTT
- | - | TRBJ2-7 | TRBV29-1 | CSVGTGGGSGDEQYF | TGCAGCGTTGGCACCGGGGGCGGGAGCGGCGACGAGCAGTACTTC
TRBD1 | - | TRBJ2-7 | TRBV4-3 | CASSQDWTGPYEQYF | TGCGCCAGCAGCCAAGATTGGACAGGCCCCTACGAGCAGTACTTC
TRBD1 | once | TRBJ2-2 | TRBV5-4 | CASRPGTGSNTGELFF | TGTGCCAGCAGACCCGGGACAGGATCGAACACCGGGGAGCTGTTTTTT
- | - | TRBJ1-4 | TRBV12-3/TRBV12-4 | CASSLNDNRLFF | TGTGCCAGCAGTTTAAACGACAACCGACTGTTTTTT
- | - | TRBJ1-5 | TRBV27 | CASSFAGAYSNQPQHF | TGTGCCAGCAGTTTCGCAGGGGCTTATAGCAATCAGCCCCAGCATTTT
- | - | TRBJ2-7 | TRBV12-3/TRBV12-4 | CASSLGGPYEQYF | TGTGCCAGCAGCCTAGGGGGACCCTACGAGCAGTACTTC
- | - | TRBJ1-2 | TRBV20-1 | CSAPGGNGYTF | TGCAGTGCCCCGGGGGGGAATGGCTACACCTTC
- | - | TRBJ1-3 | TRBV7-9 | CASSPQGIGNTIYF | TGTGCCAGCAGCCCCCAGGGGATTGGAAACACCATATATTTT
TRBD1 | - | TRBJ1-1 | TRBV29-1 | CSVGTLDRGAFF | TGCAGCGTTGGGACCCTCGACAGGGGAGCTTTCTTT
- | few | TRBJ2-3 | TRBV3-1/TRBV3-2 | CASSYVNGGLNF | TGTGCCAGCAGTTACGTGAACGGGGGTTTGAATTTT
TRBD2 | - | TRBJ2-3 | TRBV7-2 | CASSLSAGGATDTQYF | TGTGCCAGCAGCTTATCGGCGGGGGGGGCAACAGATACGCAGTATTTT
- | - | TRBJ1-3 | TRBV5-1 | CASSLVSGQVSGNTIYF | TGCGCCAGCAGCTTGGTTTCGGGACAAGTCTCTGGAAACACCATATATTTT
TRBD1 | - | TRBJ2-7 | TRBV4-1 | CASSQEGQGRWRSYEQYF | TGCGCCAGCAGCCAAGAGGGACAGGGACGTTGGCGATCCTACGAGCAGTACTTC